The 26 T cell receptor beta chains below were found in one sample sequenced in a study of PD-1 blockade in classical Hodgkin lymphoma. The table came from immunoSEQ multiplex PCR; TCRdb's copy has only in-frame clones and leaves some out. This table holds more than 20,000 clones, roughly 88% found once. Indicated time point: cycle 4 day 1 (C4D1), after less than 7 weeks of nivolumab. Relapse was seen in all patients after autologous stem cell transplantation, and brentuximab vedotin exposure was variable. Sequenced here: peripheral blood mononuclear cells (PBMCs), sampled before the fourth cycle of nivolumab. Receptors originate from a human donor with classical Hodgkin lymphoma.

J is TRBJ2-2 and V is TRBV6-4; D remains ambiguous. The germline gives CDR1 MRHNA, CDR2 SNTAGT. The CDR3 is 13 residues long. V shed 0 bases and J shed 6 bases, with 5 bases lying between them. For the CDR3, the DNA is TGTGCCAGCAGTGACTCGAATGCCGGGGAGCTGTTTTTT. Protein: CASSDSNAGELFF.

The chain joins TRBV5-1 to TRBJ2-1; TRBD2 matches 14 bases. The CDR3 contains 16 residues. Germline-derived CDR1 and CDR2 are SGHRS and YFSETQ. Germline trimming cut 4 bases from V and 6 bases from J; bases unmatched to any gene: 6. CDR3: CASSLTSGRGINEQFF. CDR3 coding DNA: TGCGCCAGCAGCCTGACTAGCGGGAGGGGTATCAATGAGCAGTTCTTC.

Of note for this clone: A junction boundary mismatches the germline segment, possibly from a read error. CDR3 region: CASSYNRGFFF. The CDR3 DNA reads TGTGCCAGCAGTTATAACAGGGGATTTTTTTTT. The chain employs TRBV27 and TRBJ1-1; TRBD1 matches 7 bases. Germline assignment: CDR1 MNHEY and CDR2 SMNVEV (reference sequence). This CDR3 is 11 amino acids long.

The rearrangement joins TRBV5-6 to TRBJ2-7, with 7 bases that match TRBD1. Unmatched junction bases numbered 12, after V lost 5 bases and J lost 4 bases. This CDR3 is 15 amino acids long. Per germline, CDR1 SGHDT and CDR2 YYEEEE. The CDR3 loop reads CASSFDTGQMYEQYF. DNA of the CDR3: TGTGCCAGCAGTTTCGATACGGGACAGATGTACGAGCAGTACTTC.

This clone came up a few times. V usage is TRBV12-5 and J usage is TRBJ1-4; D gene ambiguous. Trimming shortened V by 3 bases and J by 8 bases, and 10 bases separated the two germline ends. Germline V lookup: CDR1 LGHNT, CDR2 FRNRAP. This CDR3 has 13 amino acids. The CDR3 nucleotides read TGTGCTAGTGGTTTAGGAGTATTCGAAAAACTGTTTTTT. It yields the protein CASGLGVFEKLFF.

This clone was observed a few times. V and J are TRBV4-1 and TRBJ1-1, with D possibly matching TRBD1 (6 bases). The CDR3 extends over 17 amino acids. With 3 bases removed from V and 0 bases from J, the gap between germline ends came to 17 bases. In germline, CDR1 is MGHRA, CDR2 YSYEKL. The CDR3 coding sequence is TGCGCCAGCAGCCACAAGGTCGGGGGCTCGATGAACACTGAAGCTTTCTTT. Translating it yields CASSHKVGGSMNTEAFF.

V usage is TRBV6-1 and J usage is TRBJ2-3; D is unclear. V was shortened by 1 base and J by 7 bases, with 6 bases between the two germline ends. Germline CDR1 and CDR2: MNHNS and SASEGT. This CDR3 contains 12 residues. Written as DNA, the CDR3 is TGTGCCAGCAGTGAAGGCGGATATACGCAGTATTTT. It codes for CASSEGGYTQYF.

The genes are TRBV5-5 and TRBJ2-2; a possible D gene is TRBD1 (6 bases). This CDR3 is 15 amino acids long. Germline lookup yields CDR1 SGHKS and CDR2 YYEKEE (reference sequence). Between the trimmed V and J ends, which lost 3 bases and 4 bases, there was a span of 13 bases. CDR3 amino acids: CASSSGQPITGELFF. CDR3 DNA sequence: TGTGCCAGCAGCTCCGGACAGCCAATCACCGGGGAGCTGTTTTTT. The complete variable domain, with remaining parts taken from reference TRBV5-5 and TRBJ2-2, reads DAGVTQSPTHLIKTRGQQVTLRCSPISGHKSVSWYQQVLGQGPQFIFQYYEKEERGRGNFPDRFSARQFPNYSSELNVNALLLGDSALYLCASSSGQPITGELFFGEGSRLTVL.

V gene TRBV2 combines with J gene TRBJ1-5, with a possible D match to TRBD1 (6 bases). Germline assignment: CDR1 SNHLY and CDR2 FYNNEI. V was pared by 4 bases and J by 6 bases, with 10 bases between. The length of the CDR3 is 13 residues. The CDR3 protein is CASSGEGGQPQHF. The CDR3 nucleotides read TGTGCCAGCAGTGGGGAGGGGGGTCAGCCCCAGCATTTT.

This chain joins TRBV11-2 and TRBJ2-2, with D possibly TRBD2 on 6 matching bases. Trimming pared 5 bases from V and 2 bases from J, leaving 12 bases between. This CDR3 has 15 amino acids. Germline V CDR1 and CDR2: SGHAT, FQNNGV. The CDR3 DNA is TGTGCCAGCAGCCCCATAGCGGCCAACACCGGGGAGCTGTTTTTT. It yields the protein CASSPIAANTGELFF.

The rearrangement links TRBV5-1 to TRBJ2-1; TRBD2 agrees at 7 bases. The junction had 12 bases not matched to a gene; V was cut back by 4 bases and J by 5 bases. This CDR3 is 16 amino acids long. Germline CDR1 and CDR2: SGHRS and YFSETQ. CDR3 sequence reads: CASSADGRMENNEQFF. The DNA of the CDR3 is TGCGCCAGCAGCGCTGACGGGAGGATGGAGAACAATGAGCAGTTCTTC.

This clone was counted a few times. The chain carries TRBV5-5 and TRBJ2-2; 8 bases are a match to TRBD2. This CDR3 comprises 17 residues. Germline CDR1 is SGHKS and CDR2 is YYEKEE (reference sequence). Unmatched junction bases numbered 16, after V lost 7 bases and J lost 5 bases. The CDR3 coding sequence is TGTGCCAGCTCCATATTGGCGGGAGGTTCGAGAACCGGGGAGCTGTTTTTT. This encodes CASSILAGGSRTGELFF.

In DNA form, the CDR3 reads TGTGCCAGCAGAGGGCTGGGACTAGCGGGTTTAGATACGCAGTATTTT. Its translation is CASRGLGLAGLDTQYF. V and J are TRBV6-6 and TRBJ2-3; TRBD2 matches at 12 bases. Germline CDR1 and CDR2: MNHNY and SVGAGI (reference sequence). The CDR3 totals 16 residues. Trimming at V came to 6 bases and at J to 5 bases, leaving 9 bases not matched to a gene.

The rearrangement joins TRBV7-9 to TRBJ2-1, with 12 bases that match TRBD2. This CDR3 is built from 16 residues. V was clipped by 7 bases and J by 7 bases; unmatched bases: 11. Germline V gene data show CDR1 as SEHNR and CDR2 as FQNEAQ (reference sequence). The CDR3 DNA is TGTGCCAGCATCCCCCCCTCTAGCGGGAGGGATAATGAGCAGTTCTTC. It yields the protein CASIPPSSGRDNEQFF.

V usage is TRBV7-9 and J usage is TRBJ1-2, with D perhaps matching TRBD1 (6 bases). The CDR3 has 15 amino acids. The germline V gene encodes CDR1 SEHNR and CDR2 FQNEAQ (reference sequence). Trimming took 5 bases from V and 2 from J, leaving 15 bases between them. CDR3 sequence (DNA): TGTGCCAGCAGCGGGGGGAAGGACAGCAACTATGGCTACACCTTC. It yields the protein CASSGGKDSNYGYTF.

The rearrangement uses TRBV7-9 and TRBJ1-1; 8 bases agree with TRBD1. The CDR3 has 15 residues. Unmatched junction bases numbered 10, after V lost 5 bases and J lost 5 bases. CDR1 and CDR2 (germline): SEHNR, FQNEAQ (reference sequence). In DNA form, the CDR3 reads TGTGCCAGCAGCCCCATCGACAGGGGTCAAACTGAAGCTTTCTTT. This gives the protein CASSPIDRGQTEAFF.

Points on this clone: This probably arose from a read error, given a far larger clone one base away. The V and J genes are TRBV28 and TRBJ2-7; 16 nucleotides line up with TRBD2. CDR3 length: 16 residues. Germline V lookup: CDR1 MDHEN, CDR2 SYDVKM. CDR3 protein: CACRSGTSGGAGEQYF. CDR3 nucleotide sequence: TGTGCCTGCAGGTCTGGGACTAGCGGGGGGGCGGGCGAGCAGTACTTC.

This clone was found once. This chain links TRBV21-1 with TRBJ2-3; no check of the table's D call, TRBD2, against the DNA was made. TRBV21-1 is shown as a pseudogene. The length of the CDR3 is 20 residues. CDR3 DNA: TGTGCCAGCAGCAAAAGGGACGGGGCGGGGAATCTTTGGGGCCCAGATACGCAGTATTTT. Translated: CASSKRDGAGNLWGPDTQYF.

The chain uses TRBV28 and TRBJ2-1; D gene ambiguous. Germline CDR1 MDHEN, CDR2 SYDVKM. The CDR3 loop spans 13 amino acids. Trimming cost V 5 bases and J 8 bases, with 13 bases left between them. The CDR3 reads CASSRLPWDEQFF. The CDR3 DNA sequence: TGTGCCAGCAGTAGACTCCCCTGGGATGAGCAGTTCTTC.

The rearrangement joins TRBV5-1 to TRBJ2-7; no reliable D call. Trimming removed 1 base from V and 0 bases from J, with 8 bases in between. The CDR3 covers 14 residues. CDR1 is SGHRS, CDR2 YFSETQ, per germline. The CDR3 reads CASSLSALSYEQYF. The CDR3 DNA reads TGCGCCAGCAGCTTGTCGGCACTCTCCTACGAGCAGTACTTC.

The chain couples TRBV6-6 to TRBJ2-3; D is perhaps TRBD1 (5 bases). The CDR3 totals 15 residues. V lost 0 bases, J lost 4 bases, and 11 bases lay in between. Germline CDR1 and CDR2: MNHNY and SVGAGI (reference sequence). The CDR3 nucleotides are TGTGCCAGCAGTTACTCAAGGGGTGTCGCAGATACGCAGTATTTT. Amino acid sequence: CASSYSRGVADTQYF.

The genes are TRBV19 and TRBJ2-2, with 9 bases matching TRBD2. The CDR3 length is 18 residues. Trimming removed 7 bases from V and 6 bases from J; junction bases left unmatched: 18. Per germline, CDR1 LNHDA and CDR2 SQIVND (reference sequence). CDR3 nucleotide sequence: TGTGCCAGTAACCCTCTGGGGCTAGCGGGGATTTATTCCGGGGAGCTGTTTTTT. This gives the protein CASNPLGLAGIYSGELFF.

The rearrangement uses TRBV28 and TRBJ2-2; D gene ambiguous. Trimming took off 3 bases at V and 6 bases at J, with 5 bases between the two ends. Germline lookup yields CDR1 MDHEN and CDR2 SYDVKM. This CDR3 comprises 12 residues. CDR3 protein: CASSFPPGELFF. CDR3 DNA sequence: TGTGCCAGCAGTTTCCCCCCCGGGGAGCTGTTTTTT.

The chain is built from TRBV11-3 and TRBJ2-1; the D gene is possibly TRBD1 (5 bases). Per the germline V gene, CDR1 is SGHNT and CDR2 is YENEEA. The CDR3 sequence is 15 residues long. Trimming took off 4 bases at V and 6 bases at J, with 16 bases between the two ends. The chain's CDR3 is CASSSPSTDPNEQFF. As DNA, the CDR3 is TGTGCCAGCAGCTCCCCATCGACAGATCCCAATGAGCAGTTCTTC. The whole variable domain, remainder taken from reference TRBV11-3 and TRBJ2-1, is EAGVVQSPRYKIIEKKQPVAFWCNPISGHNTLYWYLQNLGQGPELLIRYENEEAVDDSQLPKDRFSAERLKGVDSTLKIQPAELGDSAVYLCASSSPSTDPNEQFFGPGTRLTVL.

The chain carries TRBV7-9 and TRBJ2-7; 9 nucleotides align to TRBD2. Per germline, CDR1 SEHNR and CDR2 FQNEAQ (reference sequence). The CDR3 has 18 amino acids. Trimming at V came to 2 bases and at J to 0 bases, leaving 11 bases not matched to a gene. The CDR3 spells CASSLQGSGSKSSYEQYF. The CDR3 bases are TGTGCCAGCAGCTTACAGGGTAGCGGGAGTAAGAGCTCCTACGAGCAGTACTTC.

The genes are TRBV6-6 and TRBJ1-4, with D possibly being TRBD1 (5 bases). The germline V gene encodes CDR1 MNHNY and CDR2 SVGAGI (reference sequence). The CDR3 runs to 16 residues. Between the trimmed V and J ends, which lost 2 bases and 4 bases, there was a span of 14 bases. CDR3 amino acids: CASSYQQAASNEKLFF. The CDR3 DNA is TGTGCCAGCAGTTACCAACAGGCTGCCAGTAATGAAAAACTGTTTTTT.